This entry lists 11 T cell receptor beta chains sequenced from one sample in a study of glioma-infiltrating T cells. Amplification of TCR alpha and beta CDR3 regions from RNA used iRepertoire nested multiplex PCR. TCRdb reanalysed the multiplex PCR reads using MiXCR and keeps one entry per CDR3 protein. The table includes about 410,000 distinct CDR3 sequences, roughly two fifths detected once. What was sequenced was glioma tissue, nonneoplastic brain tissue, or PBMCs (not recorded which). The receptor set was obtained from a human donor with low-grade glioma or glioblastoma, undergoing nonglioma brain surgery, or in good health (not recorded which).

DNA of the CDR3: TGCGCCAGCAGCCAAGATTTCAGACAGGGTTACGAAAAACTGTTTTTT. It yields the protein CASSQDFRQGYEKLFF. The chain employs TRBV4-1 and TRBJ1-4, with TRBD1 identical over 7 bases. From germline, CDR1 is MGHRA and CDR2 YSYEKL. V was pared by 0 bases and J by 8 bases, with 9 bases of the junction left unmatched. The CDR3 loop spans 16 amino acids.

This clonotype has a handful of counts. For the CDR3, the DNA is TGTGCCAGTAGTACGGGGACTAGCGGATTCAATGAGCAGTTCTTC. This sequence encodes CASSTGTSGFNEQFF. J is TRBJ2-1 and V is TRBV19; 11 bases line up with TRBD2. The CDR3 runs 15 residues. The V gene's germline CDR1 is LNHDA and CDR2 SQIVND (reference sequence). V trimming: 4 bases; J trimming: 6 bases; junction bases outside the gene matches: 5.

The J gene is TRBJ2-2, the V gene TRBV7-2; 10 bases map to TRBD2. Trimming cost V 5 bases and J 6 bases; bases outside gene matches: 15. The CDR3 totals 18 residues. Per the germline V gene, CDR1 is SGHTA and CDR2 is FQGNSA. The CDR3 loop reads CASSTYLRLAGSPGELFF. The CDR3 nucleotides are TGTGCCAGCAGCACTTACCTTAGACTAGCGGGTTCCCCCGGGGAGCTGTTTTTT. The full variable domain, its missing parts supplied by reference TRBV7-2 and TRBJ2-2, is GAGVSQSPSNKVTEKGKDVELRCDPISGHTALYWYRQSLGQGLEFLIYFQGNSAPDKSGLPSDRFSAERTGGSVSTLTIQRTQQEDSAVYLCASSTYLRLAGSPGELFFGEGSRLTVL.

This clonotype was observed at least ten times. The chain is built from TRBV28 and TRBJ2-7, with D perhaps being TRBD1 or TRBD2 (5 bases each). This CDR3 comprises 16 residues. Germline assignment: CDR1 MDHEN and CDR2 SYDVKM. Trimming left V 6 bases short and J 3 bases short, with 21 bases between. The CDR3 spells CASSEDYPGYSYEQYF. The CDR3 DNA reads TGTGCCAGCAGCGAAGACTATCCAGGGTACAGCTACGAGCAGTACTTC.

The rearrangement joins TRBV3-1 to TRBJ2-7, with TRBD2 matching over 8 bases. This CDR3 contains 15 residues. CDR1 and CDR2 (germline): LGHDT, YNNKEL (reference sequence). V gave up 4 bases and J gave up 2 bases; unmatched junction bases: 7. The CDR3 DNA reads TGTGCCAGCAGCCTAGGGACTAGTGCCCCCTACGAGCAGTACTTC. Amino acid sequence: CASSLGTSAPYEQYF.

This clonotype was picked up many times. The gene calls are TRBV6-2 or TRBV6-3 and TRBJ2-1; D gene unclear. This CDR3 is 14 amino acids long. V lost 6 bases to trimming and J lost 2 bases, with 11 bases between them. Germline loops: CDR1 MNHEY, CDR2 SVGEGT. CDR3 sequence (DNA): TGTGCCAGCAGCCTTCAAGGGCCCTACAATGAGCAGTTCTTC. It yields the protein CASSLQGPYNEQFF.

This clonotype appeared many times. V usage is TRBV27 and J usage is TRBJ2-7; D might be TRBD2 (6 bases). The CDR3 extends over 12 amino acids. Germline CDR1 and CDR2: MNHEY and SMNVEV (reference sequence). Trimming left V 8 bases short and J 6 bases short, with 14 bases between. The CDR3 sequence: CASSGMGLEQYF. CDR3 DNA sequence: TGTGCCAGCTCCGGGATGGGACTCGAGCAGTACTTC.

There are many counts of this clonotype. The CDR3: CSARVRGHSYEQYF. The CDR3 bases are TGCAGTGCTAGAGTGCGGGGACACTCCTACGAGCAGTACTTC. The chain recombines TRBV20-1 with TRBJ2-7; either TRBD1 or TRBD2 may fit D (6 bases each). V was trimmed by 1 base and J by 0 bases, leaving 10 bases between them. The germline V gene has CDR1 DFQATT and CDR2 SNEGSKA (reference sequence). This CDR3 spans 14 amino acids.

This chain connects TRBV10-3 to TRBJ2-7; the D gene is possibly TRBD1 (5 bases). V was trimmed by 4 bases and J by 2 bases, leaving 9 bases between them. The CDR3 is made up of 13 amino acids. Germline V gene lookup returns CDR1 ENHRY and CDR2 SYGVKD. Here the CDR3 DNA reads TGTGCCATCAGTGCTGACAGCGCCTACGAGCAGTACTTC. Translated, it gives CAISADSAYEQYF.

With respect to this clonotype: A read error may explain this, as a much larger clone is one base away. The rearrangement joins TRBV25-1 to TRBJ1-2; D gene uncertain. The CDR3 spans 13 residues. Germline values: CDR1 MGHDK, CDR2 SYGVNS. Trimming took off 2 bases at V and 3 bases at J, with 7 bases between the two ends. The CDR3 protein is CASSETRDYGYTF. Here the CDR3 DNA reads TGTGCCAGCAGTGAAACCAGAGACTATGGCTACACCTTC.

V usage is TRBV28 and J usage is TRBJ2-5; perhaps D is TRBD1 or TRBD2 (6 bases each). The CDR3 is made up of 13 amino acids. The V end lost 4 bases, the J end lost 10 bases, and 16 bases lay between the germline ends. Germline loops: CDR1 MDHEN, CDR2 SYDVKM. The CDR3 loop is CASSSTGPGSQYF. The CDR3 DNA reads as TGTGCCAGCAGTTCGACAGGTCCCGGGAGCCAGTACTTC.